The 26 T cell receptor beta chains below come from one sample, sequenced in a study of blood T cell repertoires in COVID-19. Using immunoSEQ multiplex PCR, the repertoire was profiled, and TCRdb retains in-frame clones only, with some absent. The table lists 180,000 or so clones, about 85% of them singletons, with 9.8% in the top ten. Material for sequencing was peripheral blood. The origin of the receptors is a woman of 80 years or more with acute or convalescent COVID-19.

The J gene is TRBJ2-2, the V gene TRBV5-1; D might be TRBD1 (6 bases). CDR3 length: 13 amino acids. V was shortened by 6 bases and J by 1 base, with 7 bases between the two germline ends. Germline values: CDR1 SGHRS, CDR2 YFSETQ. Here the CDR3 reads CASNRVNTGELFF. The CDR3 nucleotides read TGCGCCAGCAACAGGGTGAACACCGGGGAGCTGTTTTTT.

CDR3 region: CASSSGQGARVTEAFF. The CDR3 DNA is TGTGCCAGCAGTTCGGGACAGGGGGCGCGGGTCACTGAAGCTTTCTTT. The genes are TRBV27 and TRBJ1-1; 12 bases agree with TRBD1. The CDR3 covers 16 residues. CDR1 and CDR2 (germline): MNHEY, SMNVEV (reference sequence). The ends lost 4 bases at V and 4 bases at J; junction bases unmatched: 7.

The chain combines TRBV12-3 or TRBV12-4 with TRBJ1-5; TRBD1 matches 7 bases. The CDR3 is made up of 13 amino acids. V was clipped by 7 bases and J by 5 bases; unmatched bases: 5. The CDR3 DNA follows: TGTGCCAGCACCTGGGACAGCGATCAGCCCCAGCATTTT. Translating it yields CASTWDSDQPQHF.

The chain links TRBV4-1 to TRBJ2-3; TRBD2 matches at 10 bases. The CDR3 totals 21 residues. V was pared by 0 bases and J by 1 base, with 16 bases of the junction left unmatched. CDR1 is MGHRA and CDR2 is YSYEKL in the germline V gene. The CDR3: CASSQDSGSGRAPFGTDTQYF. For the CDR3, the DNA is TGCGCCAGCAGCCAAGATAGTGGAAGCGGGAGGGCCCCTTTCGGCACAGATACGCAGTATTTT.

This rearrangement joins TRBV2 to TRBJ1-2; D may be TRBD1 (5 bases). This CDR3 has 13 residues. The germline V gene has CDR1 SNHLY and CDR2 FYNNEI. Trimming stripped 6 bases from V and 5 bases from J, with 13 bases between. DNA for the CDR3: TGTGCCAGCAGGGCAGGGTTTTATTATGGCTACACCTTC. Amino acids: CASRAGFYYGYTF.

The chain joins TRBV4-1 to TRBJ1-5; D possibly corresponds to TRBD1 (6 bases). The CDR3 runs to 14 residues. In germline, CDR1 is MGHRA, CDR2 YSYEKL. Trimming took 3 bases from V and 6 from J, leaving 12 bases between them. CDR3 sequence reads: CASSQVQGSQPQHF. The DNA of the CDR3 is TGCGCCAGCAGCCAGGTACAGGGCAGTCAGCCCCAGCATTTT.

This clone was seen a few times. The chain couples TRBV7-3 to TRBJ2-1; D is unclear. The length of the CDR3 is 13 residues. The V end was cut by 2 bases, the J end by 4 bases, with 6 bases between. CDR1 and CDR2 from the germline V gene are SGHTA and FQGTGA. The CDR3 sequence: CASSLQAYNEQFF. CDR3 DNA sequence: TGTGCCAGCAGCTTACAGGCGTACAATGAGCAGTTCTTC.

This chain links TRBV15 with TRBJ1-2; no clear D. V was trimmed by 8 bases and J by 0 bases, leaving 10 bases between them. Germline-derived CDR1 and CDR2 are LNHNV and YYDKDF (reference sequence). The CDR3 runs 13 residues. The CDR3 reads CATSGSTNYGYTF. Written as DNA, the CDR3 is TGTGCCACCTCTGGCAGTACTAACTATGGCTACACCTTC. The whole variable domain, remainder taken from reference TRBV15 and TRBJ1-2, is DAMVIQNPRYQVTQFGKPVTLSCSQTLNHNVMYWYQQKSSQAPKLLFHYYDKDFNNEADTPDNFQSRRPNTSFCFLDIRSPGLGDTAMYLCATSGSTNYGYTFGSGTRLTVV.

The CDR3 loop reads CSVVGPWADTQYF. The CDR3, as DNA: TGCAGCGTTGTGGGGCCGTGGGCAGATACGCAGTATTTT. V is TRBV29-1 and J is TRBJ2-3, with D perhaps TRBD1 (5 bases). With 4 bases removed from V and 4 bases from J, the gap between germline ends came to 12 bases. In germline, CDR1 is SQVTM, CDR2 ANQGSEA. CDR3 length: 13 residues.

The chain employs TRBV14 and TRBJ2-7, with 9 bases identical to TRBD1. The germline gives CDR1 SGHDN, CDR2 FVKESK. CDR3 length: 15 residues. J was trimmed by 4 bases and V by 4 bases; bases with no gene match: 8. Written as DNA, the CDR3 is TGTGCCAGCAGCCGAGCCGGGACAGGGAAATACGAGCAGTACTTC. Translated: CASSRAGTGKYEQYF.

DNA for the CDR3: TGTGCCAGTAGTCCTTCTCCCGGGGGGGGGAATCAGCCCCAGCATTTT. Protein product: CASSPSPGGGNQPQHF. The chain carries TRBV19 and TRBJ1-5, with TRBD1 as a possible D gene (5 bases). CDR1 is LNHDA and CDR2 is SQIVND in the germline V gene (reference sequence). CDR3 length: 16 amino acids. V was trimmed by 5 bases and J by 4 bases, leaving 18 bases between them.

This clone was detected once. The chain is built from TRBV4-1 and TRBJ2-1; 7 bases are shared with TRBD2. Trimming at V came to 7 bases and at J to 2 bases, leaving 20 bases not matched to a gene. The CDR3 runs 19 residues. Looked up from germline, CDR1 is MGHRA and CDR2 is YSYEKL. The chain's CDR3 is CASTAKITLAGGAYNEQFF. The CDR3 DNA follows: TGCGCCAGCACAGCCAAGATCACCTTAGCGGGTGGGGCCTACAATGAGCAGTTCTTC.

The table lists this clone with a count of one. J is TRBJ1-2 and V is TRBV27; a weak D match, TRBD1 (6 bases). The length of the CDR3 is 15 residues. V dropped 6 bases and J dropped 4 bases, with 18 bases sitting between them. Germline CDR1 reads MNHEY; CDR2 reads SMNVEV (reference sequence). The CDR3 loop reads CASSPDTGRAYGYTF. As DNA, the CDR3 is TGTGCCAGCAGCCCCGACACAGGGAGGGCCTATGGCTACACCTTC.

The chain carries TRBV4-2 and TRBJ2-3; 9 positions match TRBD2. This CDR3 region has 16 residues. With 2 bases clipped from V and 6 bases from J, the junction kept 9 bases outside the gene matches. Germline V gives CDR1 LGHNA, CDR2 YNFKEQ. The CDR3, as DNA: TGTGCCAGCAGCCAACCGAGCGGGAGGTTGTTGGATACGCAGTATTTT. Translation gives CASSQPSGRLLDTQYF.

DNA for the CDR3: TGTGCCTCGGACATGACAGGGGGCGGTGGCTACACCTTC. Protein sequence: CASDMTGGGGYTF. The chain has TRBV30 and TRBJ1-2; 10 nucleotides match TRBD1. The V gene end was trimmed by 7 bases and the J gene end by 7 bases; junction bases not matched to a gene: 9. The CDR3 consists of 13 residues. The germline V gene has CDR1 GTSNPN and CDR2 SVGIG (reference sequence).

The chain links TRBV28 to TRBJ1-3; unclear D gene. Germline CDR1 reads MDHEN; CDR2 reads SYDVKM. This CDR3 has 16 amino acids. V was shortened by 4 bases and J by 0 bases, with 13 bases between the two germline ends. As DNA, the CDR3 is TGTGCCAGCAGTTCCCATTTGGGCCTCTCTGGAAACACCATATATTTT. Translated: CASSSHLGLSGNTIYF.

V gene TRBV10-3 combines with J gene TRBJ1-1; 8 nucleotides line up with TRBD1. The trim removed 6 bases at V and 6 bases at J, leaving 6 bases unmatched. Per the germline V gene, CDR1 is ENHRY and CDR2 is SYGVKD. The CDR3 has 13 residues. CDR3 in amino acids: CAIRGGTGPEAFF. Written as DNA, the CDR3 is TGTGCCATCAGGGGGGGGACAGGCCCTGAAGCTTTCTTT.

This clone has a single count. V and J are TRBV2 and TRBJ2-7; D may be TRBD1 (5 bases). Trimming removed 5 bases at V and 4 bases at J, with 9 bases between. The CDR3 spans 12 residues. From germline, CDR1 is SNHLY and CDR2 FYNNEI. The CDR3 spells CASSIGHYEQYF. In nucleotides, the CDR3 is TGTGCCAGCAGTATAGGACATTACGAGCAGTACTTC. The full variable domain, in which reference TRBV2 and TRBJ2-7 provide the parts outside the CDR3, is EPEVTQTPSHQVTQMGQEVILRCVPISNHLYFYWYRQILGQKVEFLVSFYNNEISEKSEIFDDQFSVERPDGSNFTLKIRSTKLEDSAMYFCASSIGHYEQYFGPGTRLTVT.

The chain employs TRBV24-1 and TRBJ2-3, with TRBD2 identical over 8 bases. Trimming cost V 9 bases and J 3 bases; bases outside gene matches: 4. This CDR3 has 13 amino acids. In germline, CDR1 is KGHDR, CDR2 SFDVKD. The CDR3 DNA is TGTGCCACCTCTTTAGCGGGGACAGATACGCAGTATTTT. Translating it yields CATSLAGTDTQYF.

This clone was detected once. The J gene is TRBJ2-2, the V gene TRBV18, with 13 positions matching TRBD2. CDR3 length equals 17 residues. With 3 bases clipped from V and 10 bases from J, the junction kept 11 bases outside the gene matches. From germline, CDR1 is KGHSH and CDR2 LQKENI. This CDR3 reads CASSPLRTSGSETELFF. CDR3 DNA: TGTGCCAGCTCACCCCTCCGGACTAGCGGGAGCGAAACGGAGCTGTTTTTT.

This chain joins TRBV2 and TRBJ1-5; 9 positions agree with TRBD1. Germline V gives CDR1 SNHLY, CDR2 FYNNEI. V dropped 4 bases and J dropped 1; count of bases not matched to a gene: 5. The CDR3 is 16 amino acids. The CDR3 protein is CASSARGQGSNQPQHF. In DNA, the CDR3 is TGTGCCAGCAGTGCACGGGGACAGGGAAGCAATCAGCCCCAGCATTTT.

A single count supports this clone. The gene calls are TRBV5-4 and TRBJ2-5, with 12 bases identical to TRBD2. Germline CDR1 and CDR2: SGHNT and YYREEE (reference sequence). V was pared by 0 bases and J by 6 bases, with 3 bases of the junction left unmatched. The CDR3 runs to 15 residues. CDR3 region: CASSLGLAGVQTQYF. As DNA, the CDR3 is TGTGCCAGCAGCTTGGGACTAGCGGGAGTACAGACCCAGTACTTC.

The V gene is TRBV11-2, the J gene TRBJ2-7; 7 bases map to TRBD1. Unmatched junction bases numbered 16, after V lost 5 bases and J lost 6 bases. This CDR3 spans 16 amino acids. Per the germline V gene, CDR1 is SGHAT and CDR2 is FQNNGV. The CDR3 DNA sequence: TGTGCCAGCAGCCCGCGACAGGGCTATTTCAGCGGCGAGCAGTACTTC. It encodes CASSPRQGYFSGEQYF.

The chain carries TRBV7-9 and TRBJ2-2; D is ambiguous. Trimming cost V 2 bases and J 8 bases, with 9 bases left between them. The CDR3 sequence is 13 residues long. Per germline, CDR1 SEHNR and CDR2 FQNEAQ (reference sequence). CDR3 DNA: TGTGCCAGCAGCTTAACGGTATCGGGGGAGCTGTTTTTT. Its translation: CASSLTVSGELFF.

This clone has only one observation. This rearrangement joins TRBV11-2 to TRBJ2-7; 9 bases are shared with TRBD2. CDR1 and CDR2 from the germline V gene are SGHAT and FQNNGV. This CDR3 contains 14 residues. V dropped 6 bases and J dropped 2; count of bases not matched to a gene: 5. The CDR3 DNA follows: TGTGCCAGCAGTCACGTAGCGGGGGCCTACGAGCAGTACTTC. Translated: CASSHVAGAYEQYF.

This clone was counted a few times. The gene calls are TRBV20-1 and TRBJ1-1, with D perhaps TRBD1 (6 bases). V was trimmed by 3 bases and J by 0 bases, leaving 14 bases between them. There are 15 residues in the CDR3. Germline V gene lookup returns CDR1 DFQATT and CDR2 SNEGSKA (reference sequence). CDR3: CSASRPGHLNTEAFF. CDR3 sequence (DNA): TGCAGTGCTAGTAGACCGGGACATTTGAACACTGAAGCTTTCTTT.